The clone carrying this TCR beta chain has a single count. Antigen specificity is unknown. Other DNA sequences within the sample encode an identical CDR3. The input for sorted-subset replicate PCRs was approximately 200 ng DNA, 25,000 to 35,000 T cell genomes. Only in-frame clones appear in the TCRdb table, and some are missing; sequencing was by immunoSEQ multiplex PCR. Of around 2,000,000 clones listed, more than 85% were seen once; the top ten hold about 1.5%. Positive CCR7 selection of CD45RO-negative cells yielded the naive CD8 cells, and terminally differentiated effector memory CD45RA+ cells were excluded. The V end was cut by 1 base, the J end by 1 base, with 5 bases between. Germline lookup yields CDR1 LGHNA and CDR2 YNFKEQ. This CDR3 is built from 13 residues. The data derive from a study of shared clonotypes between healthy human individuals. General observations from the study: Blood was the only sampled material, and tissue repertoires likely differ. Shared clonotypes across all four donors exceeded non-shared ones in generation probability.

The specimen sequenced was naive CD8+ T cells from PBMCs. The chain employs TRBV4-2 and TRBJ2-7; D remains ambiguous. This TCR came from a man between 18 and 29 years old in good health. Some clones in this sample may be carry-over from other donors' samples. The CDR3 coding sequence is TGTGCCAGCAGCCAAGGCAGTTCCTACGAGCAGTACTTC. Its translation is CASSQGSSYEQYF.